These 9 T cell receptor beta chains share one sample of origin, sequenced in a study of cytomegalovirus exposure and HLA in healthy donors. The PCR made use of 60 Vbeta and 13 Jbeta primers. The repertoire was sequenced with immunoSEQ multiplex PCR; TCRdb's copy has only in-frame clones and lacks some. The sample holds roughly 100,000 clones, around 57% seen once. Material: PBMCs. The receptor source for this set is a human donor in good health.

The chain recombines TRBV7-9 with TRBJ2-6; D possibly corresponds to TRBD2 (5 bases). Trimming cost V 5 bases and J 2 bases, with 10 bases left between them. Germline V gene data show CDR1 as SEHNR and CDR2 as FQNEAQ (reference sequence). The CDR3 totals 15 residues. CDR3 loop: CASSPLGAGANVLTF. CDR3 nucleotide sequence: TGTGCCAGCAGCCCTCTCGGGGCTGGGGCCAACGTCCTGACTTTC. The variable domain in full, with the rest retrieved from reference TRBV7-9 and TRBJ2-6, is DTGVSQNPRHKITKRGQNVTFRCDPISEHNRLYWYRQTLGQGPEFLTYFQNEAQLEKSRLLSDRFSAERPKGSFSTLEIQRTEQGDSAMYLCASSPLGAGANVLTFGAGSRLTVL.

This chain uses TRBV7-9 with TRBJ2-2; 9 nucleotides match TRBD1. CDR1 and CDR2 from the germline V gene are SEHNR and FQNEAQ (reference sequence). Trimming cost V 1 base and J 2 bases; bases outside gene matches: 5. This CDR3 is built from 17 residues. CDR3 region: CASSLERDRENTGELFF. The CDR3 DNA follows: TGTGCCAGCAGCTTAGAACGGGACAGGGAAAACACCGGGGAGCTGTTTTTT.

V usage is TRBV21-1 and J usage is TRBJ2-4; the D call of TRBD2 is as the table states it, not checked on the DNA. TRBV21-1 is annotated as a pseudogene. The CDR3 covers 13 residues. CDR3 loop: CASSNRTVNIQYF. The CDR3 nucleotides read TGTGCCAGCAGCAACAGGACTGTTAACATTCAGTACTTC.

This chain connects TRBV7-8 to TRBJ2-3; D not resolved. V shed 1 base and J shed 7 bases, with 12 bases lying between them. This CDR3 has 14 amino acids. The germline gives CDR1 SGHVS, CDR2 FQNEAQ. This CDR3 reads CASSLGSLTYTQYF. CDR3 DNA sequence: TGTGCCAGCAGCTTAGGAAGCCTAACTTATACGCAGTATTTT.

This chain links TRBV5-1 with TRBJ1-1, with 9 bases that match TRBD1. This CDR3 is built from 14 residues. Germline V gene lookup returns CDR1 SGHRS and CDR2 YFSETQ. After removal of 1 base from V and 6 bases from J, the junction contained 4 bases not matched to a gene. The CDR3 region is CASSLTGGASEAFF. The CDR3 region has the DNA TGCGCCAGCAGCTTGACAGGGGGCGCCTCTGAAGCTTTCTTT.

Here the CDR3 DNA reads TGCGCCAGCAGTGAGGGACTCGTTTACGAGCAGTACTTC. Translating it yields CASSEGLVYEQYF. This chain uses TRBV10-2 with TRBJ2-7; tentatively, D is TRBD2 (5 bases). The CDR3 has 13 amino acids. V gave up 2 bases and J gave up 4 bases, with 9 bases separating them. Germline V gene sequence: CDR1 WSHSY, CDR2 SAAADI.

The chain combines TRBV18 with TRBJ2-1, with D possibly being TRBD2 (6 bases). The CDR3 covers 13 residues. V was shortened by 4 bases and J by 6 bases, with 10 bases between the two germline ends. CDR1 and CDR2 (germline): KGHSH, LQKENI. The CDR3 sequence is CASSLSTSNEQFF. CDR3 DNA sequence: TGTGCCAGCTCACTTTCGACTAGCAATGAGCAGTTCTTC.

The gene calls are TRBV28 and TRBJ2-1; TRBD1 matches 7 bases. The CDR3 covers 17 residues. Germline CDR1 is MDHEN and CDR2 is SYDVKM. V shed 6 bases, J shed 4 bases, and the junction held 15 bases outside the gene matches. The CDR3 DNA sequence: TGTGCCAGCAGCTTACCCCGGGACAGTCATTTTTACAATGAGCAGTTCTTC. Its translation is CASSLPRDSHFYNEQFF.

The rearrangement uses TRBV27 and TRBJ1-2; 7 nucleotides match TRBD1. The CDR3 contains 13 residues. Germline lookup yields CDR1 MNHEY and CDR2 SMNVEV (reference sequence). V trimming: 8 bases; J trimming: 4 bases; junction bases outside the gene matches: 7. The CDR3 DNA reads TGTGCCAGCGCTACACAGGGGTCCTATGGCTACACCTTC. Residues: CASATQGSYGYTF.